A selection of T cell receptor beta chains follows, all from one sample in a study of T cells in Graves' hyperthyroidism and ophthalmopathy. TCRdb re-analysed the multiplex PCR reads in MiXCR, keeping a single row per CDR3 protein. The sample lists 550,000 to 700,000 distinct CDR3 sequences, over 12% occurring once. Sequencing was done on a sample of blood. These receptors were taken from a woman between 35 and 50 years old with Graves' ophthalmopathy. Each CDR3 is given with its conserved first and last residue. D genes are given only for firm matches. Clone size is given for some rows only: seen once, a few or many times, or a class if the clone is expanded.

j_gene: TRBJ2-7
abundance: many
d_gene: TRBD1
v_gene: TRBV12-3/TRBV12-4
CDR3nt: TGTGCCATCTCCTCTCCCGGGACAGGGTTGAACGAGCAGTACTTC
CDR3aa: CAISSPGTGLNEQYF

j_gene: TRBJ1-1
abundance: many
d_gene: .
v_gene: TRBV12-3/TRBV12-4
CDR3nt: TGTGCCAGCAGTTTTGTGGGTGCTGAAGCTTTCTTT
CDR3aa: CASSFVGAEAFF

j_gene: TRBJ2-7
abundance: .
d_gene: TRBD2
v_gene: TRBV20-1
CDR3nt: TGCAGTGCTATGACTAGCGGGGGTCACTACGAGCAGTACTTC
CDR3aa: CSAMTSGGHYEQYF

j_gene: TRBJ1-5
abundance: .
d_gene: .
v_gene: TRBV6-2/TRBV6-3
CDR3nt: TGTGCCAGCAGTTACCCCGGGGCACGGCAGCCCCAGCATTTT
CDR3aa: CASSYPGARQPQHF

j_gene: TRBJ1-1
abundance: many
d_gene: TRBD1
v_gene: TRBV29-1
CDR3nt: TGCAGCGCTGCAGAGGACAGGGCCAACACTGAAGCTTTCTTT
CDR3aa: CSAAEDRANTEAFF

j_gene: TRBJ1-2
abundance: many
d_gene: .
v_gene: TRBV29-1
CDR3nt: TGCAGCGTTGAAGGGTTCTATGGCTACACCTTC
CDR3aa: CSVEGFYGYTF

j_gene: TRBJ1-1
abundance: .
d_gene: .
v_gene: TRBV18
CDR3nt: TGTGCCAGCTCACAATCGGAAGCTACTGAAGCTTTCTTT
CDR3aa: CASSQSEATEAFF

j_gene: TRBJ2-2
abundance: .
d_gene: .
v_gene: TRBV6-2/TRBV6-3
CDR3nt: TGTGCCAGCAGTAAAGATGACGGGGAGCTGTTTTTT
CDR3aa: CASSKDDGELFF

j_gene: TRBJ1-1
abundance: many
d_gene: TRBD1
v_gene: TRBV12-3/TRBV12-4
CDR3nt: TGTGCCAGCACCCTACAGGGGGCTGAGACTGAAGCTTTCTTT
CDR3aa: CASTLQGAETEAFF

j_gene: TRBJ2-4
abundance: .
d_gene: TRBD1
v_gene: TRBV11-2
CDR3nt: TGTGCCAGCAGCCCCCACCTGGGACAGCCCCTAGCCAAAAACATTCAGTACTTC
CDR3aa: CASSPHLGQPLAKNIQYF

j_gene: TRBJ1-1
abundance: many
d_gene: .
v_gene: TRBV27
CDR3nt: TGTGCCAGCAGTTTCCTACGGGGGCCTAACACTGAAGCTTTCTTT
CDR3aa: CASSFLRGPNTEAFF

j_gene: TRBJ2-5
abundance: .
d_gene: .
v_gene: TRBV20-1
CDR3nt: TGCAGTGCCGTGGGAAGGAAGGGAGGCCAAGAGACCCAGTACTTC
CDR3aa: CSAVGRKGGQETQYF

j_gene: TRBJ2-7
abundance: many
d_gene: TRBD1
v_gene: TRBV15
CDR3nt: TGTGCCACTGCTTCTAGGGGGCAGCTCAGCTACGAGCAGTACTTC
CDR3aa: CATASRGQLSYEQYF

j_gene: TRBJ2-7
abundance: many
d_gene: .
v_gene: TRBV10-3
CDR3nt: TGTGCCATCAGTGATTCGCCCAAAAGGGCCAGCTCCTACGAGCAGTACTTC
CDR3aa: CAISDSPKRASSYEQYF

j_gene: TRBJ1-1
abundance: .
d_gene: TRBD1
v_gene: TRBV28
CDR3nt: TGTGCCAGCAGTTGGGACAGGTCGGACACTGAAGCTTTCTTT
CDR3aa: CASSWDRSDTEAFF

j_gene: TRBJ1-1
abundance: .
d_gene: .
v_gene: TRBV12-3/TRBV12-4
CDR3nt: TGTGCCAGCAGTTTCGTATCAGTCACTGAAGCTTTCTTT
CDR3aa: CASSFVSVTEAFF

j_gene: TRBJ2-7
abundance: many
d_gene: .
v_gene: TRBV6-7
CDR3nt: TGTGCCAGCACACCAGGGAACTCCTACGAGCAGTACTTC
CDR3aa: CASTPGNSYEQYF

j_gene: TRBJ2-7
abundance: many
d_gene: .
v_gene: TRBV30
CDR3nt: TGTGCCTGGAGTGTATGGGGTATGCCCTACGAGCAGTACTTC
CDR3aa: CAWSVWGMPYEQYF

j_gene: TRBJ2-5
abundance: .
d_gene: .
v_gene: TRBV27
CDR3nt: TGTGCCAGCAGTTTAATCGGTATTCGAGAGACCCAGTACTTC
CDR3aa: CASSLIGIRETQYF

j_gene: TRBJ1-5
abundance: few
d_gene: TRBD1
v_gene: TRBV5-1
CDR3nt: TGCGCCAGCAGCATCAGGGGGGGGCGCGTTTGGCAGCCCCAGCATTTT
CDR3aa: CASSIRGGRVWQPQHF

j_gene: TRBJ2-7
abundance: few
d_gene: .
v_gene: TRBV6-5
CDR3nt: TGTGCCAGCAGTTATTTAGGGGCTAAGGGTTACGAGCAGTGCTTC
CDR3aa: CASSYLGAKGYEQCF

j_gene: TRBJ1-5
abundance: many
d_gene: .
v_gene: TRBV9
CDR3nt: TGTGCCATCTCTAGGGACGACAGCAATCAGCCCCAGCATTTT
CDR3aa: CAISRDDSNQPQHF

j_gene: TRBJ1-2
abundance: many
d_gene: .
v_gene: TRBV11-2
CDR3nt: TGTGCCAGCAGCCCACCCCTCAGGGGATCCCACTATGGCTACACCTTC
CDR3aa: CASSPPLRGSHYGYTF

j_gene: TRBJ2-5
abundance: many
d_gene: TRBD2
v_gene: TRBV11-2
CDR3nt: TGTGCCAGCAGCTTCTACGGCCGCTCGGGAGGGCCCGTAGAGACCCAGTACTTC
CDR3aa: CASSFYGRSGGPVETQYF

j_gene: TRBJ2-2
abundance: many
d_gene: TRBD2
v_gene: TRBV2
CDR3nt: TGTGCCACCCAAGGACTAGCGGGAGGGGCGGCGAACACCGGGGAGCTGTTTTTT
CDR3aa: CATQGLAGGAANTGELFF

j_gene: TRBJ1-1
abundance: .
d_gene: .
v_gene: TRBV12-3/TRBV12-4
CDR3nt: TGTGCCAGCAATGGGGTTGAAGCCCTGGCTGAAGCTTTCTTT
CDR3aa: CASNGVEALAEAFF

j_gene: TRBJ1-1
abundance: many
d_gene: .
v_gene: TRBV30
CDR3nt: TGTGCCTGGAGTGTACAGGACGGACCCATGAACACTGAAGCTTTCTTT
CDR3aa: CAWSVQDGPMNTEAFF

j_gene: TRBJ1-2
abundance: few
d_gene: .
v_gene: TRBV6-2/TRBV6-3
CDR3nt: TGTGCCAGCAGTCCAGACAGGAGATATGGCTACACCTTC
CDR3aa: CASSPDRRYGYTF

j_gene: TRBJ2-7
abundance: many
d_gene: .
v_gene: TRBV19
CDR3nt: TGTGCCACCGCCCTAACAGTACTTCGCGAGCAGTACTTC
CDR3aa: CATALTVLREQYF

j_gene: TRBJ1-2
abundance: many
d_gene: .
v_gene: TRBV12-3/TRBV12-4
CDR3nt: TGTGCCAGCAGTTTATGGACGTCCCCAGCACACTATGGCTACACCTTC
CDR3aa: CASSLWTSPAHYGYTF

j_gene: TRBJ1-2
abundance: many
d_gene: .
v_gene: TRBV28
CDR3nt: TGTGCCAGCAGTTTAGGAGTCGGGTATGGCTACACCTTC
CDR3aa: CASSLGVGYGYTF

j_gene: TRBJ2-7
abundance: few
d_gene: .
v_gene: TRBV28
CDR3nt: TGTGCCAGCAGTTTATACAGAATTTACGAGCAGTACTTC
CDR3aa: CASSLYRIYEQYF

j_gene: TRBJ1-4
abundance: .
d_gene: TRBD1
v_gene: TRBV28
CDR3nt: TGTGCCAGCAGTTCGTGGACAGGGGGCTATGAAAAACTGTTTTTT
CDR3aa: CASSSWTGGYEKLFF

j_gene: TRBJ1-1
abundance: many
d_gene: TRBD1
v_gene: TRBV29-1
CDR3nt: TGCAGCGTCCCGCCGACAGGGGGCGGGAACACTGAAGCTTTCTTT
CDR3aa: CSVPPTGGGNTEAFF

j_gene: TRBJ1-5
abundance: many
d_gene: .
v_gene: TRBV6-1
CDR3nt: TGTGCCAGCAGTGAAGAGAGTTGGGGCAATCAGCCCCAGCATTTT
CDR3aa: CASSEESWGNQPQHF

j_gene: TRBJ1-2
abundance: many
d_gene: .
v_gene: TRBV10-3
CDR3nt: TGTGCCATCGGGACACCTTATGGCTACACCTTC
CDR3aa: CAIGTPYGYTF

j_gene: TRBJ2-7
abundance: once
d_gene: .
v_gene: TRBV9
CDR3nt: TGTGCCAGCAGCGTGGCCCTGGACGAGCAGTACTTC
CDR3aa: CASSVALDEQYF

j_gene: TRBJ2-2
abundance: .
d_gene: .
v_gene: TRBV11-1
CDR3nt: TGTGCCAGCAGCTTAGCGCGGGTCTCGGGTGCCGGGGAGCTGTTTTTT
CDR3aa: CASSLARVSGAGELFF

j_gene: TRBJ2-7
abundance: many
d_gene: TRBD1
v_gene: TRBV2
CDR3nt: TGTGCCAGCAGTACCGGACAGGGTCCCATCTACGAGCAGTACTTC
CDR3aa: CASSTGQGPIYEQYF

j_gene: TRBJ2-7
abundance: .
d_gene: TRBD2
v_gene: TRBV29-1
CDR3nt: TGCAGCGTTGTAGGGACTAGCAACCCCGATTACGAGCAGTACTTC
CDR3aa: CSVVGTSNPDYEQYF

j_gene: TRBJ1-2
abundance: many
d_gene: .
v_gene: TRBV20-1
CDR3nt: TGCAGTGCCATCCCGGGGCGCGGTGGCTACACCTTC
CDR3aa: CSAIPGRGGYTF

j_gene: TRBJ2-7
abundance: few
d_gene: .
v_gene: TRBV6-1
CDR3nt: TGTGCCAGCAGGGGATCAACCCAAAACGAGCAGTACTTC
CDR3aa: CASRGSTQNEQYF

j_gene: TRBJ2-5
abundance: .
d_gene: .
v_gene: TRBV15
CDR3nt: TGTGCCACCAGCAAGGAAGCAGGGCAAGAGACCCAGTACTTC
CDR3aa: CATSKEAGQETQYF

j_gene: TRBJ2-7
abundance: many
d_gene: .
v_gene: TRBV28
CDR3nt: TGTGCCAGCACGGCCTCTCCCCCCGAGCAGTACTTC
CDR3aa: CASTASPPEQYF

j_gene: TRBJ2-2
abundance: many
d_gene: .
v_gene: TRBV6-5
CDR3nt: TGTGCCAGCAGCCCGGGACTTAGACTGGAGCTGTTTTTT
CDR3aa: CASSPGLRLELFF

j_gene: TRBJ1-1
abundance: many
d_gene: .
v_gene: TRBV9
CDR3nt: TGTGCCAGCAGCGTAGATATCAGGGATGGTGAAGCTTTCTTT
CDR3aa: CASSVDIRDGEAFF

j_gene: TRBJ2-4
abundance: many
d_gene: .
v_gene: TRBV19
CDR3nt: TGTGCCAGTAGTATAGGGTTGGAGGGGAACATTCAGTACTTC
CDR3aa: CASSIGLEGNIQYF